This T cell receptor (beta chain) emerged from a study of CD4+ T cells in melanoma. TCRdb's copy holds only in-frame clones and misses some; the assay was immunoSEQ multiplex PCR. The sample holds nearly 50,000 clones, roughly 87% seen once. Sequences were obtained from peripheral blood. This TCR was sampled from a human donor with melanoma.

The CDR3 protein is CASSNGLAGAYEQYF. The CDR3 bases are TGTGCCAGCAGCAATGGACTAGCGGGGGCCTACGAGCAGTACTTC. The chain carries TRBV5-6 and TRBJ2-7; 13 nucleotides line up with TRBD2. The CDR3 contains 15 residues. J gave up 2 bases and V 4 bases, and 3 bases lay outside the gene matches. Germline V gene lookup returns CDR1 SGHDT and CDR2 YYEEEE.